The 8 T cell receptor beta chains below were found in one sample sequenced in a study of shared clonotypes between healthy human individuals. Profiling relied on immunoSEQ multiplex PCR, and the TCRdb table lists in-frame clones only, not all of them. The sample carries under 850,000 clones, approximately 77% recorded once. Material for sequencing was memory CD4+ T cells sorted from blood. Regarding subset: CD45RA-negative fraction. The receptors derive from a woman aged 25 to 39 in good health.

The chain couples TRBV19 to TRBJ1-1; D remains ambiguous. Germline loops: CDR1 LNHDA, CDR2 SQIVND (reference sequence). The CDR3 runs 14 residues. The V end lost 3 bases, the J end lost 1 base, and 9 bases lay between the germline ends. The DNA for the CDR3 is TGTGCCAGTAGTATTCTTAACGCGAACACTGAAGCTTTCTTT. Amino acids: CASSILNANTEAFF.

This sequence joins TRBV9 and TRBJ2-3; D unresolved. Germline V lookup: CDR1 SGDLS, CDR2 YYNGEE. The CDR3 length is 12 residues. Trimming took off 1 base at V and 6 bases at J, with 6 bases between the two ends. The chain's CDR3 is CASSVLGDTQYF. CDR3 nucleotides: TGTGCCAGCAGCGTATTAGGGGATACGCAGTATTTT.

This clone occurred once. The chain links TRBV4-1 to TRBJ1-2, with 7 bases lining up with TRBD1. This CDR3 comprises 16 residues. The V segment lost 1 base and the J segment 4 bases; nucleotides outside the gene matches: 9. Germline lookup yields CDR1 MGHRA and CDR2 YSYEKL. CDR3 DNA sequence: TGCGCCAGCAGCCAAGGTGGGACAGACGCCGTCTATGGCTACACCTTC. The encoded protein is CASSQGGTDAVYGYTF.

V usage is TRBV4-2 and J usage is TRBJ2-5; no clear D. V was shortened by 3 bases and J by 5 bases, with 16 bases between the two germline ends. CDR3 length: 15 residues. From germline, CDR1 is LGHNA and CDR2 YNFKEQ. The CDR3 loop reads CASSHLESERETQYF. The CDR3 DNA reads TGTGCCAGCAGCCATCTGGAGTCTGAAAGGGAGACCCAGTACTTC.

The chain has TRBV5-4 and TRBJ1-3, with a possible D match to TRBD1 (6 bases). The CDR3 spans 17 residues. The V gene's germline CDR1 is SGHNT and CDR2 YYREEE (reference sequence). Between the trimmed V and J ends, which lost 0 bases and 1 base, there was a span of 14 bases. CDR3 bases: TGTGCCAGCAGCTTGGACGGGGGGCGACCGTCTGGAAACACCATATATTTT. This sequence encodes CASSLDGGRPSGNTIYF.

This clone was counted only a few times. The rearrangement joins TRBV7-2 to TRBJ2-3; the D gene is possibly TRBD1 (6 bases). Germline V gene sequence: CDR1 SGHTA, CDR2 FQGNSA. There are 14 residues in the CDR3. The V gene lost 4 bases and the J gene lost 3 bases, with 11 bases spanning the gap. The CDR3, as DNA: TGTGCCAGCAGCTCATACCAGGGGACAGATACGCAGTATTTT. Its protein product is CASSSYQGTDTQYF.

Concerning this clone itself: At one of its ends the junction is not consistent with the germline gene, which may arise from a read error. The chain uses TRBV7-8 and TRBJ2-3; 8 nucleotides align to TRBD2. CDR3 length: 15 amino acids. Germline CDR1 reads SGHVS; CDR2 reads FQNEAQ. The CDR3 is CASSPLTSGTNTQYF. CDR3 sequence (DNA): TGTGCCAGCAGCCCGCTCACTAGCGGCACAAATACGCAGTATTTT.

This clone was seen more than once but under ten times. This chain connects TRBV5-1 to TRBJ2-5; tentatively, D is TRBD1 or TRBD2 (6 bases each). This CDR3 has 15 residues. With 1 base removed from V and 2 bases from J, the gap between germline ends came to 12 bases. Germline-derived CDR1 and CDR2 are SGHRS and YFSETQ. The CDR3 loop reads CASSLSQGRQETQYF. CDR3 coding DNA: TGCGCCAGCAGCTTGAGTCAGGGGAGGCAAGAGACCCAGTACTTC.